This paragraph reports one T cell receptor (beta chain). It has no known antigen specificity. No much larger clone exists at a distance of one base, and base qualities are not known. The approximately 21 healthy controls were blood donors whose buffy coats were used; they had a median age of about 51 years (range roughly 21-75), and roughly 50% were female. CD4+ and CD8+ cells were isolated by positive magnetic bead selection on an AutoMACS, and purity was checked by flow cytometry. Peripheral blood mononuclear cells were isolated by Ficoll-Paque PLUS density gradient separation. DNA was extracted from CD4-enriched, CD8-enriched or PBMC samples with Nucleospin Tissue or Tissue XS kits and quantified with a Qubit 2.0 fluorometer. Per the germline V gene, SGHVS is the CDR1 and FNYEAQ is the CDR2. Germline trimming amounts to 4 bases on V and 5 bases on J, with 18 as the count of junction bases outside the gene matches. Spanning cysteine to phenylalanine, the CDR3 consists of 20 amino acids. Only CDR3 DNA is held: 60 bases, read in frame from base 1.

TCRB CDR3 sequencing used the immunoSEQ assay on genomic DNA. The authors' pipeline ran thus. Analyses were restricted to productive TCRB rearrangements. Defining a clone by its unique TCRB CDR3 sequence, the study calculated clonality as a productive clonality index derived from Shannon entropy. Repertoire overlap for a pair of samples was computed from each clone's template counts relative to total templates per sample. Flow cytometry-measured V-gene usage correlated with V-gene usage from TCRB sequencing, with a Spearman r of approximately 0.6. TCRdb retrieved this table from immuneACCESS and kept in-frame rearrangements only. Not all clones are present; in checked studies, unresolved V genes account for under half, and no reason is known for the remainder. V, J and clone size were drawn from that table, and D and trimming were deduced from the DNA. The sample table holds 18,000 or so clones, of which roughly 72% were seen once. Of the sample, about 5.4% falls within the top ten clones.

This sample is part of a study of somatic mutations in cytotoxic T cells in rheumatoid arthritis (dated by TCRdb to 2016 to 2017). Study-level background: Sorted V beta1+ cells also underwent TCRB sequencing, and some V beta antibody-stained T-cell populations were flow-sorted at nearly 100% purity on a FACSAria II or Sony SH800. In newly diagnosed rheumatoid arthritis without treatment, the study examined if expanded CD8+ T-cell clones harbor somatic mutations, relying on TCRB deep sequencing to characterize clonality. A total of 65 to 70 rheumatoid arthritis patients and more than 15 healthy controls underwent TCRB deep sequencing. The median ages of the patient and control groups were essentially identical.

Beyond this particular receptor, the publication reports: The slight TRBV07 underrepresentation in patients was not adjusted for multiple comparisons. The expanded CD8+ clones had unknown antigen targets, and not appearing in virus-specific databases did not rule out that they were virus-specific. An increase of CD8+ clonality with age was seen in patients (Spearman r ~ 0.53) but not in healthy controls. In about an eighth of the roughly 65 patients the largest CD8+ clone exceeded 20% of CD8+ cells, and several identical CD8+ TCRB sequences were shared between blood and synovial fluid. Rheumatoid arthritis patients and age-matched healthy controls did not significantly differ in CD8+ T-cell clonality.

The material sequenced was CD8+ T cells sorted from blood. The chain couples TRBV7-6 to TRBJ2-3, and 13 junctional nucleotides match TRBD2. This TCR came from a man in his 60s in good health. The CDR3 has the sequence CASSSPNTSGGALGGDTQYF. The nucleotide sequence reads TGTGCCAGCAGCTCACCTAATACTAGCGGGGGGGCCTTGGGAGGAGATACGCAGTATTTT.